This T cell receptor beta chain comes out of a study of patients and donors after allogeneic stem cell transplantation. TCRdb itself ran the RT-PCR reads through MiXCR, one entry per CDR3 protein. The repertoire includes 50,000 to 60,000 distinct CDR3 sequences, less than 15% of them detected once, and about a third sits in the top ten. The CDR3 runs 14 residues. Trimming at V came to 4 bases and at J to 7 bases, leaving 7 bases not matched to a gene. In this sample, this clonotype turned up many times. This receptor was identified in a human donor who was either an allogeneic HSCT recipient or a stem cell or donor lymphocyte infusion donor (not recorded which). It is not recorded whose cells these are; they may come from a transplant donor. Sample: blood, either unsorted or a sorted T cell fraction (not recorded which). The V call is TRBV12-3 or TRBV12-4, the J call TRBJ2-7, with 10 bases identical to TRBD1. This chain's CDR3 is CASSSPGQGLEQYF. The CDR3 DNA sequence: TGTGCCAGCAGTTCACCGGGACAGGGGCTGGAGCAGTACTTC.